Listed here is a single TCR beta chain. Its antigen target is currently unknown. No base qualities exist here, and no much larger clone lies one base off it. One collaborating source in Seattle enrolled patients while the patients were actively infected and followed the patients over time throughout the course of disease. Each collaborating institution followed its own protocols to collect whole blood in K2EDTA tubes. For TCRbeta analysis, collaborator samples were shipped as frozen whole blood, as isolated PBMCs, or as DNA extracted from either sample type. TCRbeta CDR3 regions were amplified from genomic DNA using the immunoSEQ Assay, a bias-controlled multiplex PCR. As for the original processing: Nucleated cell counts per sample were estimated from amplification of reference gene primers within the assay. Sequence reads were collapsed and filtered to measure the absolute abundance of every unique TCRbeta CDR3 rearrangement. For each sample, productive Simpson clonality was calculated by taking the square root of Simpson's diversity index across productive rearrangements. The immuneACCESS repertoire file appears here via TCRdb, limited to in-frame rearrangements. These files lack a portion of the clones; in checked studies, under half of the deficit traces to unresolved V genes, and the cause of the others is not known. The V and J calls and the clone size are those of that table, but D and trimming were determined from the DNA. A total of some 65,000 clones appear in this sample, approximately 86% of them only once. Jointly, the top ten make up 16% of the sample.

V gives up 1 base and J gives up 3 bases, and the segment between their germline ends measures 6 bases. CDR3 length: 13 amino acids, cysteine to phenylalanine. Solely the CDR3 DNA is kept, with 39 bases framed from the first base. The CDR1 and CDR2 encoded by the germline V gene (reference sequence) are LGHDT and YNNKEL. These data come from a study of blood T cell repertoires in COVID-19 (dated by TCRdb to about 2020). For context, the study as a whole: Samples covering the acute and convalescent phases of COVID-19 were provided by collaborators in the United States, Italy and Spain. The material from the prospective study consisted of cDNA or gDNA derived from T cells, B-cell-depleted T cells, or PBMCs. The dataset comprised deeply sampled blood TCRbeta repertoires from subjects exposed to, actively infected with, or recovered from COVID-19. A freely available public database, intended as a resource for researchers studying the immune response to SARS-CoV-2, is where the repertoires were released. Samples came from the ongoing ImmuneRACE study (first 160 participants) plus 1,254 subjects from 6 global collaborators. A de-identified subject ID, COVID-19 status, age in years and sex were almost always included in the sample metadata. HLA class I and class II types, where available, came from metadata supplied by the sample provider rather than from assay-based typing.

Points the paper makes about the study in general: How much clinical and demographic metadata was included differed by source and by participant, and the metadata was provided uncurated.

The TCR was taken from a man between 40 and 49 years old with COVID-19, enrolled during active disease. Sequencing input: peripheral blood. The chain was built from TRBV3-1 (or the pseudogene TRBV3-2) and TRBJ1-2; the D gene is unclear. At the DNA level, the sequence is TGTGCCAGCAGCCAAGGTCAGTACTATGGCTACACCTTC. This encodes CASSQGQYYGYTF.